These 29 T cell receptor beta chains were all obtained from the same sample, sequenced in a study of monozygotic twins with inflammatory bowel disease. Following a re-call of the 5' RACE reads, TCRdb has one entry per CDR3 protein and lacks DNA. This sample's clone table lists 200,000 to 250,000 distinct CDR3 sequences. Material: blood. The receptors stem from a human donor with ulcerative colitis or Crohn's disease, or a healthy co-twin of an affected twin (not recorded which).

The CDR3: CASSEFPLAGDRVGYEQYF. The chain joins TRBV10-2 to TRBJ2-7; there is no DNA to check the TCRdb D call of TRBD1. Germline lookup yields CDR1 WSHSY and CDR2 SAAADI. CDR3 size: 19 residues.

The CDR3: CASSRTGAGNTIYF. The rearrangement links TRBV6-1 to TRBJ1-3; TCRdb's D call, TRBD1, is unchecked because there is no DNA. CDR3 length equals 14 residues. CDR1 is MNHNS, CDR2 SASEGT, per germline.

V and J are TRBV23-1 and TRBJ1-5; lacking DNA, the TRBD1 call made by TCRdb goes unchecked. TRBV23-1 is annotated as an ORF whose role is uncertain. This CDR3 is built from 14 residues. The CDR3 is CASSQSIGDQPQHF.

The rearrangement uses TRBV15 and TRBJ1-5; absent DNA, TCRdb's TRBD1 call cannot be checked. CDR1 LNHNV and CDR2 YYDKDF come from the germline V gene (reference sequence). The CDR3 runs to 15 residues. The CDR3 region is CATSRDRGPYQPQHF. Variable domain in full (rest from reference TRBV15 and TRBJ1-5): DAMVIQNPRYQVTQFGKPVTLSCSQTLNHNVMYWYQQKSSQAPKLLFHYYDKDFNNEADTPDNFQSRRPNTSFCFLDIRSPGLGDTAMYLCATSRDRGPYQPQHFGDGTRLSIL.

The chain links TRBV7-6 to TRBJ2-3; the D call from TCRdb, TRBD1, cannot be confirmed without DNA. The CDR3 is made up of 16 amino acids. CDR1 is SGHVS and CDR2 is FNYEAQ in the germline V gene. This chain's CDR3 is CASSQGGGTVTDTQYF.

V and J are TRBV4-1 and TRBJ2-3; TCRdb picks TRBD1, but there is no DNA to check that call. The germline V gene has CDR1 MGHRA and CDR2 YSYEKL. The CDR3 is 12 amino acids. CDR3: CASSLETGAQYF.

This chain joins TRBV5-1 and TRBJ1-6. The germline CDR1 and CDR2 sequences are SGHRS and YFSETQ. The CDR3 has 14 amino acids. CDR3 sequence: CASSLSGNNSPLHF.

The chain employs TRBV12-3 or TRBV12-4 and TRBJ2-7; the TRBD1 assignment by TCRdb is unverifiable without DNA. The CDR3 length is 18 residues. CDR3 loop: CASSFSRGGKLGSYEQYF.

This chain links TRBV4-1 with TRBJ1-4; as DNA is missing, the TRBD1 call by TCRdb cannot be tested. This CDR3 is built from 16 residues. Germline-derived CDR1 and CDR2 are MGHRA and YSYEKL. The CDR3 spells CASSLQIMGRDGKLFF.

The gene calls are TRBV5-1 and TRBJ1-5. This CDR3 region has 13 residues. Germline V gene sequence: CDR1 SGHRS, CDR2 YFSETQ. The CDR3 spells CASSPLAGQPQHF.

The chain uses TRBV5-1 and TRBJ2-3; checking the TCRdb D call of TRBD2 is not possible without DNA. Germline values: CDR1 SGHRS, CDR2 YFSETQ. The CDR3 has 16 amino acids. The CDR3 loop reads CASSFLAGGVTDTQYF.

V gene TRBV7-2 combines with J gene TRBJ2-1; there is no DNA to check the TCRdb D call of TRBD1. Per the germline V gene, CDR1 is SGHTA and CDR2 is FQGNSA. CDR3 length equals 13 residues. The chain's CDR3 is CASSSRTGIEQFF.

The chain combines TRBV7-2 with TRBJ2-1. Germline CDR1 is SGHTA and CDR2 is FQGNSA. This CDR3 has 11 residues. The CDR3 sequence: CASSLAQKQFF.

The V call is TRBV15, the J call TRBJ1-6; TCRdb lists TRBD1, though no DNA is available to test this call. Looked up from germline, CDR1 is LNHNV and CDR2 is YYDKDF (reference sequence). This CDR3 comprises 16 residues. The CDR3 reads CATSPGHRSYNSPLHF.

This sequence joins TRBV24-1 and TRBJ2-3; TCRdb calls TRBD1, which cannot be checked without DNA. CDR1 is KGHDR and CDR2 is SFDVKD in the germline V gene. The CDR3 is 17 amino acids. CDR3 sequence reads: CATSDSGQGGRTDTQYF.

V is TRBV12-3 or TRBV12-4 and J is TRBJ1-2; checking the TCRdb D call of TRBD1 is not possible without DNA. The CDR3 consists of 15 residues. CDR3 protein: CASRDHPGGAYGYTF.

The genes are TRBV20-1 and TRBJ2-5; TCRdb reports TRBD1, a call that lacks DNA to check it against. The CDR3 length is 13 residues. The germline gives CDR1 DFQATT, CDR2 SNEGSKA (reference sequence). The CDR3 loop reads CSAPPGDQETQYF.

J is TRBJ2-2 and V is TRBV7-6; TCRdb picks TRBD2, but there is no DNA to check that call. The CDR3 is 15 residues long. Germline CDR1 reads SGHVS; CDR2 reads FNYEAQ. CDR3 protein: CASRGGGINTGELFF.

This chain links TRBV4-2 with TRBJ2-1; without DNA, the TCRdb call of TRBD1 cannot be checked. Germline assignment: CDR1 LGHNA and CDR2 YNFKEQ. The CDR3 spans 17 residues. The CDR3 sequence is CASSQGQVIPLSDEQFF.

CDR3 loop: CASRLGTQETQYF. The chain is built from TRBV5-1 and TRBJ2-5; TCRdb designates TRBD2, a call that cannot be tested without DNA. CDR1 is SGHRS, CDR2 YFSETQ, per germline. CDR3 length: 13 residues.

The chain links TRBV7-2 to TRBJ2-2; TCRdb selects TRBD2, and the lack of DNA leaves this call unchecked. CDR3 length equals 15 residues. In germline, CDR1 is SGHTA, CDR2 FQGNSA. The CDR3 is CASSLVAPPLGELFF.

The chain has TRBV5-1 and TRBJ2-2; with no DNA, the TCRdb D assignment of TRBD1 cannot be verified. The V gene's germline CDR1 is SGHRS and CDR2 YFSETQ. This CDR3 region has 16 residues. The chain's CDR3 is CASRLQGGVNTGELFF.

The chain joins TRBV7-6 to TRBJ2-5; TCRdb calls TRBD1, which cannot be checked without DNA. The V gene's germline CDR1 is SGHVS and CDR2 FNYEAQ. The CDR3 covers 15 residues. The CDR3 sequence is CASSSGTGPQETQYF.

The gene calls are TRBV12-3 or TRBV12-4 and TRBJ1-1; TCRdb gives TRBD1 as the D gene, but with no DNA this cannot be confirmed. The CDR3 is 12 amino acids. The CDR3 is CASSARTGKAFF.

The chain employs TRBV5-5 and TRBJ2-2; TCRdb's D gene call, TRBD2, goes unchecked for lack of DNA. The CDR3 has 18 residues. The germline gives CDR1 SGHKS, CDR2 YYEKEE (reference sequence). CDR3 in amino acids: CASSLGLAGPGGTGELFF.

V gene TRBV5-1 combines with J gene TRBJ2-3; TCRdb picks TRBD2, but there is no DNA to check that call. CDR1 and CDR2 from the germline V gene are SGHRS and YFSETQ. The CDR3 loop spans 13 amino acids. The CDR3 sequence: CASLAEGTDTQYF.

V is TRBV5-5 and J is TRBJ2-1; TCRdb names TRBD1, which stays unverified in the absence of DNA. The CDR3 contains 16 residues. Germline V gene lookup returns CDR1 SGHKS and CDR2 YYEKEE (reference sequence). The chain's CDR3 is CASTYSRDTAYNEQFF.

The genes are TRBV29-1 and TRBJ1-1; as DNA is missing, the TRBD1 call by TCRdb cannot be tested. The CDR3 totals 13 residues. Germline loops: CDR1 SQVTM, CDR2 ANQGSEA. Here the CDR3 reads CSVGGLMNTEAFF.

The V call is TRBV10-3, the J call TRBJ2-3. This CDR3 is 12 amino acids long. Germline V gene lookup returns CDR1 ENHRY and CDR2 SYGVKD. The CDR3 sequence is CAISTSTDTQYF.